The entry below gives a single TCR beta chain sequence along with its context. What it binds is unknown. There are 14 residues in the CDR3. V was cut by 1 base and J by 2 bases, with 9 bases left in between. The germline gives CDR1 SGHAT, CDR2 FQNNGV. The sample originates from a study of cytomegalovirus exposure and HLA in healthy donors. General study points: Clonal expansion was found to be greater in HLA-associated TCR beta chains than in equally common others in a later analysis. Common viral pathogens seemed to be connected with several of the most significant clusters, according to a later analysis.

13 Jbeta primers and 60 Vbeta primers were used for the PCR. Repertoires were generated with immunoSEQ multiplex PCR, while TCRdb's copy carries only in-frame clones and drops some. The data show 180,000 or so clones, with around 80% seen just once and 2% to 2.5% held by the top ten. The source of this sequence is a woman in her 30s in good health and CMV-seropositive. Sequencing was carried out using PBMCs. The rearrangement uses TRBV11-2 and TRBJ2-7; D is perhaps TRBD1 (5 bases). The CDR3 protein is CASSLGGRAYEQYF. In nucleotides, the CDR3 is TGTGCCAGCAGCTTAGGTGGCAGGGCCTACGAGCAGTACTTC.